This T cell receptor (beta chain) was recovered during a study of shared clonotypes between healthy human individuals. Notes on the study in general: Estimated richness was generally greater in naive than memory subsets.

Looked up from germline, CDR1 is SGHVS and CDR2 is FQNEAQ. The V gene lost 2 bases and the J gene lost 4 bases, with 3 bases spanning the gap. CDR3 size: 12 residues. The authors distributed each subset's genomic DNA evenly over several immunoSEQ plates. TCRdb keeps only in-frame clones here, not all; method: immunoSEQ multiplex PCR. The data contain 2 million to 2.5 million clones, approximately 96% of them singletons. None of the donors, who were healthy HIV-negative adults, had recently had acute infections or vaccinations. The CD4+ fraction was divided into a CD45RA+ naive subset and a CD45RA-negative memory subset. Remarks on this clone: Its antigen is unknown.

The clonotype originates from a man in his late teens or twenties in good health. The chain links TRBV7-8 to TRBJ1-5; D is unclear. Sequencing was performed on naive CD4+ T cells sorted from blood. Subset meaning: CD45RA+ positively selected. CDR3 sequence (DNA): TGTGCCAGCAGCTTAAATAATCAGCCCCAGCATTTT. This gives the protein CASSLNNQPQHF.